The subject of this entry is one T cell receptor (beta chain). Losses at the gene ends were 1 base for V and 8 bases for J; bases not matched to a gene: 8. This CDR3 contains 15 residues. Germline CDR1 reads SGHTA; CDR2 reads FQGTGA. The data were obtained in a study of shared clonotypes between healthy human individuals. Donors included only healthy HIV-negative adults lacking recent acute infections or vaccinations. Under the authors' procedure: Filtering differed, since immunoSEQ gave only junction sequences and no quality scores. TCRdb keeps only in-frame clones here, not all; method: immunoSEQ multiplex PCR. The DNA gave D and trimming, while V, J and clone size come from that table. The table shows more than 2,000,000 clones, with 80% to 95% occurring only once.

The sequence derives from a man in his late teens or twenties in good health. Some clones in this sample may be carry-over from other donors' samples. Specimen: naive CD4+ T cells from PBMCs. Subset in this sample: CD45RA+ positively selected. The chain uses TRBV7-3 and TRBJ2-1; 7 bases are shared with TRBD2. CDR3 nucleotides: TGTGCCAGCAGCTTAATCCCACGACGGGGGGATGAGCAGTTCTTC. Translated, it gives CASSLIPRRGDEQFF.